The rows below give T cell receptor beta chains drawn from one sample of a study of OX40 agonist ivuxolimab in advanced cancers. Method: immunoSEQ multiplex PCR; TCRdb's copy keeps in-frame clones and lacks some. The sample holds tens of thousands of clones, approximately 89% seen once. Specimen: CD4+ or CD8+ T cells sorted from blood, collected in a trial of the OX40 agonist ivuxolimab. These receptors all stem from an adult with an advanced solid tumor such as melanoma, head and neck, liver or kidney cancer. Both conserved end residues are trimmed from each CDR3. The order of the fields is clone size, V gene, J gene, CDR3 protein. Clone size appears in some rows only: once, few, many, or a class for an expanded clone.

-,TRBV11-2,TRBJ2-7,ASSPIRTGTYEQY
-,TRBV5-1,TRBJ2-2,ASSLGTRNTGELF
-,TRBV7-6,TRBJ1-5,ASSLESQGDQPQH
-,TRBV2,TRBJ2-7,ASTKLAWEQY
-,TRBV2,TRBJ1-1,ASSAIGDTEAF
-,TRBV4-1,TRBJ2-2,ASSQAPPGGTGELF
-,TRBV7-9,TRBJ1-4,ASSYLKGEGEKLF
-,TRBV4-3,TRBJ2-1,ASSPRGANEQF
-,TRBV7-2,TRBJ2-7,ASSFGLGGSYEQY
-,TRBV4-2,TRBJ2-7,ASSQDRSGFYEQY
-,TRBV9,TRBJ2-7,ASSESSGSSYEQY
-,TRBV5-1,TRBJ1-3,ASSALGVRSGNTIY
-,TRBV5-4,TRBJ2-5,ASSPDRAETQY
-,TRBV25-1,TRBJ2-2,ASSDSRGRTGELF
-,TRBV19,TRBJ1-2,ASSMDTGNYGYT
-,TRBV7-2,TRBJ2-3,ASSLYRGLAAGDTQY
-,TRBV5-1,TRBJ1-2,ASSATGTQGYT
-,TRBV9,TRBJ2-2,ASRDSPNTGELF
-,TRBV5-5,TRBJ1-1,ASSTTVNTEAF
few,TRBV5-8,TRBJ1-6,ASSLERGESLH
few,TRBV6-1,TRBJ1-2,ASSDVDRTYGYT
-,TRBV27,TRBJ1-4,ASSSLFYEKLF
-,TRBV28,TRBJ1-5,ASSYDGNQPQH
-,TRBV18,TRBJ2-1,ASSPNNEQF
-,TRBV7-7,TRBJ2-2,ASRRTSGGALGTGELF
-,TRBV6-4,TRBJ1-1,ASRDSDRGSTEAF
-,TRBV6-1,TRBJ2-1,ASSETAGGPYNEQF
few,TRBV4-2,TRBJ1-1,ASSLNPGGSVNTEAF
-,TRBV29-1,TRBJ2-3,SALRDRNTDTQY
-,TRBV6-6,TRBJ1-5,ASSSSESDRNQPQH
-,TRBV12-2,TRBJ2-7,ASRLTPYPLSSYEQY
-,TRBV28,TRBJ2-3,ASSPRAGPDTQY
many,TRBV7-2,TRBJ2-7,ASSLVGGRMYEQY
-,TRBV7-2,TRBJ2-5,ASSPTTAGGTTKY
-,TRBV30,TRBJ1-5,AWSGQAGYNQPQH
-,TRBV19,TRBJ1-1,ASSIGRIPVAF
-,TRBV23-1,TRBJ2-7,ASSQLYRASYEQY
-,TRBV27,TRBJ2-5,ASSGWTGPIPGTQY
-,TRBV5-1,TRBJ1-2,ASTSQGDSYGYT
-,TRBV5-4,TRBJ2-5,ASSLAGRGETQY
few,TRBV4-1,TRBJ2-3,ASSQGEFSTDTQY
-,TRBV6-1,TRBJ2-5,ASSPPGLAQETQY